The source of this TCR beta chain is a study of cytomegalovirus exposure and HLA in healthy donors. In the study overall: In a later analysis, the roughly 120 validation repertoires were reported to have used the same platform as the approximately 700 first-cohort repertoires.

Data came from immunoSEQ multiplex PCR; TCRdb stores just in-frame clones and leaves some out. The sample lists about 150,000 clones, 80% to 90% seen once, with 20% to 25% in the top ten. Study-wide points: Testing in vitro showed a few CMV-associated chains specific for CMV antigens. 164 TCR beta chains were listed as cytomegalovirus-associated.

Separate from the approximately 600-subject first cohort was the roughly 130-subject validation cohort, to which the donors belonged. Worth noting for this clone: Its antigen is undetermined.

Material for sequencing was PBMCs. The TCR comes from a young man in good health and CMV-seropositive.

DNA for the CDR3: TGTGCCAGCAGCCCCCTCCCCGGCAATGAGCAGTTCTTC. It translates to CASSPLPGNEQFF. The V gene is TRBV7-3, the J gene TRBJ2-1; D call uncertain. The CDR3 length is 13 residues. CDR1 and CDR2 (germline): SGHTA, FQGTGA. V was cut by 5 bases and J by 6 bases, with 11 bases left in between.